The clone carrying this T cell receptor beta chain was observed a few times. In germline, CDR1 is SGHRS, CDR2 YFSETQ. Trimming left V 0 bases short and J 0 bases short, with 7 bases between. The CDR3 totals 16 residues. This sample is drawn from a study of regulatory T cells in long-lasting Graves disease. Time point defined: persistent/refractory GD, antithyroid drugs over 5 years with positive TRAb. After RNA was extracted from PBMCs, the TCR library was made from it. Researchers made TCR beta libraries by using iRepertoire HTBI primers and running Arm-PCR on CDR3 regions. TCRdb recomputed calls from the multiplex PCR reads with MiXCR, one row per CDR3 protein. The sample lists over 450,000 distinct CDR3 sequences, approximately 21% occurring once.

The TCR comes from a female donor with Graves disease. Sequencing used peripheral blood mononuclear cells (PBMCs), obtained when the disease was refractory, from a patient treated with antithyroid drugs. The chain couples TRBV5-1 to TRBJ1-6; D gene uncertain. The CDR3 DNA follows: TGCGCCAGCAGCTTGGGTGGTAGCTCCTATAATTCACCCCTCCACTTT. This codes for CASSLGGSSYNSPLHF.